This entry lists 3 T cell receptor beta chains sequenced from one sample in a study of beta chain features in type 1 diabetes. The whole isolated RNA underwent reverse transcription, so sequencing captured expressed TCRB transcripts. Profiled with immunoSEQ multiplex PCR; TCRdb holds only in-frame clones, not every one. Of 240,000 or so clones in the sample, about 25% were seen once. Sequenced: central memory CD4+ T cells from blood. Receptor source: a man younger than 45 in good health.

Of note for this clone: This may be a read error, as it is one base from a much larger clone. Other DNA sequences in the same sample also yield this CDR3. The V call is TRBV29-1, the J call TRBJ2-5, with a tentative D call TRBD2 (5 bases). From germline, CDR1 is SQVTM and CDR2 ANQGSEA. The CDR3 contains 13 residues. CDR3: CSVEVAGYETQYF. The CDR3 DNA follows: TGCAGCGTGGAAGTCGCGGGTTACGAGACCCAGTACTTC.

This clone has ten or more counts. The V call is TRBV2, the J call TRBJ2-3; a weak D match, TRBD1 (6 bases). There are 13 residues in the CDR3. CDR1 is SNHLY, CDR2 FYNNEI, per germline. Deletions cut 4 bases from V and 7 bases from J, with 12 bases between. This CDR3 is CASSAVQGNTQYF. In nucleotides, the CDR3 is TGTGCCAGCAGTGCCGTACAGGGAAATACGCAGTATTTT.

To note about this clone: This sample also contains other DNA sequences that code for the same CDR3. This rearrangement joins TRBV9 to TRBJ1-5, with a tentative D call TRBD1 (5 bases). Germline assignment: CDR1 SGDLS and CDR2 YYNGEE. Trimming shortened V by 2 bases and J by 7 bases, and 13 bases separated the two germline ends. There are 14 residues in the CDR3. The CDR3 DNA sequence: TGTGCCAGCAGCGTTGACGGGGCAGGCCAGCCCCAGCATTTT. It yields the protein CASSVDGAGQPQHF.